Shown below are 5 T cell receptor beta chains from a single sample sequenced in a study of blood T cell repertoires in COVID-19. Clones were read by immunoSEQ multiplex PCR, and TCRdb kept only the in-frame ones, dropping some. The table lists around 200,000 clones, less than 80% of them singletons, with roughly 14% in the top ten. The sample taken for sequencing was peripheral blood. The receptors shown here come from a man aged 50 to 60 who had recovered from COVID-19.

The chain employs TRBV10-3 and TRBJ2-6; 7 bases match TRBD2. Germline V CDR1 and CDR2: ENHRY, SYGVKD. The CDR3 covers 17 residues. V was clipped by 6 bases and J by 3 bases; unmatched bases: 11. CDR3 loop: CAISDETGGGGANVLTF. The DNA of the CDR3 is TGTGCCATCAGCGATGAAACGGGGGGTGGTGGGGCCAACGTCCTGACTTTC.

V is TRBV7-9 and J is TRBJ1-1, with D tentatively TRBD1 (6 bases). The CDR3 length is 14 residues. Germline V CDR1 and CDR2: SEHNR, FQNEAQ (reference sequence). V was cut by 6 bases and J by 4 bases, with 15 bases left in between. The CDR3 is CASSLYRDGTEAFF. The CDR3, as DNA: TGTGCCAGCAGTTTGTACAGGGACGGCACTGAAGCTTTCTTT. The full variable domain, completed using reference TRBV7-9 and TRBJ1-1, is DTGVSQNPRHKITKRGQNVTFRCDPISEHNRLYWYRQTLGQGPEFLTYFQNEAQLEKSRLLSDRFSAERPKGSFSTLEIQRTEQGDSAMYLCASSLYRDGTEAFFGQGTRLTVV.

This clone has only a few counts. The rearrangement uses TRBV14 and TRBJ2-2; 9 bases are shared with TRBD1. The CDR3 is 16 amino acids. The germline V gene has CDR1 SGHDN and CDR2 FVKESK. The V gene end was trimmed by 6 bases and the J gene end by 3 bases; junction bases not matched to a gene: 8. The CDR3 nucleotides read TGTGCCAGCAGTCAATTAGACAGGGGGGACACCGGGGAGCTGTTTTTT. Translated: CASSQLDRGDTGELFF.

CDR3 coding DNA: TGTGCCATCAGTGTAGGACTAGCGGCGAAAGAGACCCAGTACTTC. Amino acids: CAISVGLAAKETQYF. The chain links TRBV10-3 to TRBJ2-5; 10 nucleotides line up with TRBD2. This CDR3 region has 15 residues. V was clipped by 4 bases and J by 3 bases; unmatched bases: 5. In germline, CDR1 is ENHRY, CDR2 SYGVKD.

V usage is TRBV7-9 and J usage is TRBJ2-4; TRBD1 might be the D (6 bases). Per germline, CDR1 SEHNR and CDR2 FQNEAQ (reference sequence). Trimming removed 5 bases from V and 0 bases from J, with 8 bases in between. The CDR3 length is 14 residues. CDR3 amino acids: CASSPGQAKNIQYF. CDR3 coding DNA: TGTGCCAGCAGCCCGGGACAAGCCAAAAACATTCAGTACTTC.